One and the same sample provided the 13 T cell receptor beta chains below, sequenced in a study of regulatory T cells in long-lasting Graves disease. The authors built TCR beta libraries using iRepertoire HTBI primers and Arm-PCR of CDR3 regions. TCRdb ran MiXCR on the multiplex PCR reads and lists one entry per CDR3 protein. The sample lists 200,000 to 250,000 distinct CDR3 sequences, 15% to 20% occurring once. The time point denotes: newly diagnosed GD, antithyroid drugs for less than 3 months. The TCR library used RNA extracted from PBMCs. The input for sequencing was peripheral blood mononuclear cells (PBMCs), taken at new diagnosis, from a patient treated with antithyroid drugs. The receptors derive from a female donor with Graves disease.

V usage is TRBV5-1 and J usage is TRBJ2-3; TRBD2 matches 16 bases. The trim removed 3 bases at V and 6 bases at J, leaving 4 bases unmatched. CDR1 and CDR2 from the germline V gene are SGHRS and YFSETQ. The CDR3 covers 16 residues. CDR3 sequence reads: CASSWGTSGRADTQYF. The CDR3 DNA is TGCGCCAGCAGCTGGGGGACTAGCGGGAGGGCCGATACGCAGTATTTT.

This clonotype was recorded at least ten times. The CDR3 nucleotides read TGCAGTGCTAGTAACAGGTTCAGTAATTCACCCCTCCACTTT. Amino acids: CSASNRFSNSPLHF. The chain combines TRBV20-1 with TRBJ1-6; tentative D call: TRBD1 (5 bases). The CDR3 is 14 amino acids. The germline V and J ends were trimmed by 3 bases and 6 bases, with 12 bases remaining between them. Germline V lookup: CDR1 DFQATT, CDR2 SNEGSKA (reference sequence).

This clonotype has ten or more counts. This chain links TRBV12-3 or TRBV12-4 with TRBJ2-3, with D possibly matching TRBD2 (7 bases). The CDR3 is 15 residues long. The V end was cut by 6 bases, the J end by 4 bases, with 17 bases between. The CDR3 coding sequence is TGTGCCAGCAGCCTCGGGGGGCGGGAGTCAGATACGCAGTATTTT. It yields the protein CASSLGGRESDTQYF.

There are many counts of this clonotype. The J gene is TRBJ1-1, the V gene TRBV6-2 or TRBV6-3; D uncertain. The CDR3 is 14 residues long. Trimming removed 2 bases from V and 3 bases from J, with 10 bases in between. Germline assignment: CDR1 MNHEY and CDR2 SVGEGT. The CDR3 reads CASSYQRRDTEAFF. CDR3 coding DNA: TGTGCCAGCAGTTACCAGAGGCGAGACACTGAAGCTTTCTTT.

The J gene is TRBJ2-3, the V gene TRBV7-9; 8 nucleotides agree with TRBD2. From germline, CDR1 is SEHNR and CDR2 FQNEAQ (reference sequence). V lost 5 bases, J lost 4 bases, and 5 bases stayed unmatched. The CDR3 spans 14 residues. The CDR3 nucleotides are TGTGCCAGCAGCCCACGGACTAGCCCAGATACGCAGTATTTT. As protein: CASSPRTSPDTQYF.

This clonotype was seen only a few times. V usage is TRBV5-1 and J usage is TRBJ2-7, with D perhaps assigned TRBD1 or TRBD2 (7 bases each). The CDR3 consists of 16 residues. Looked up from germline, CDR1 is SGHRS and CDR2 is YFSETQ. The V end was cut by 4 bases, the J end by 6 bases, with 23 bases between. The CDR3 reads CASSAQGGGRTGEQYF. DNA for the CDR3: TGCGCCAGCAGCGCCCAAGGGGGCGGGAGAACGGGCGAGCAGTACTTC.

This clonotype was counted many times. The chain joins TRBV18 to TRBJ1-2; D ambiguous. This CDR3 is built from 15 residues. V lost 0 bases to trimming and J lost 0 bases, with 8 bases between them. Germline lookup yields CDR1 KGHSH and CDR2 LQKENI. The CDR3 DNA sequence: TGTGCCAGCTCACCACCGTCGGGGACTAACTATGGCTACACCTTC. This encodes CASSPPSGTNYGYTF. The variable domain in full, completed from reference TRBV18 and TRBJ1-2, reads NAGVMQNPRHLVRRRGQEARLRCSPMKGHSHVYWYRQLPEEGLKFMVYLQKENIIDESGMPKERFSAEFPKEGPSILRIQQVVRGDSAAYFCASSPPSGTNYGYTFGSGTRLTVV.

Worth noting for this clonotype: It may be a read error: a sequence one base away is much more abundant. V and J are TRBV20-1 and TRBJ2-5; 8 bases align to TRBD2. The CDR3 totals 14 residues. The V gene end was trimmed by 4 bases and the J gene end by 4 bases; junction bases not matched to a gene: 8. Germline V gene lookup returns CDR1 DFQATT and CDR2 SNEGSKA (reference sequence). The CDR3 sequence is CSAKGLVLGETQYF. The CDR3 DNA sequence: TGCAGTGCTAAGGGACTAGTGTTGGGAGAGACCCAGTACTTC.

This clonotype came up many times. The rearrangement links TRBV12-3 or TRBV12-4 to TRBJ1-1; D uncertain. This CDR3 comprises 14 residues. The V end lost 6 bases, the J end lost 1 base, and 12 bases lay between the germline ends. DNA of the CDR3: TGTGCCAGCAGCTCGGGCACGGGGAACACTGAAGCTTTCTTT. This codes for CASSSGTGNTEAFF.

The table lists this clonotype with a few counts. V usage is TRBV19 and J usage is TRBJ1-2, with a weak D call TRBD1 (5 bases). Trimming took off 6 bases at V and 4 bases at J, with 21 bases between the two ends. The CDR3 extends over 16 amino acids. Germline V lookup: CDR1 LNHDA, CDR2 SQIVND (reference sequence). The CDR3: CASRSGGSLWGYGYTF. The DNA of the CDR3 is TGTGCCAGTAGATCCGGGGGATCCCTATGGGGCTATGGCTACACCTTC. Together with reference TRBV19 and TRBJ1-2, the CDR3 gives the full variable domain: DGGITQSPKYLFRKEGQNVTLSCEQNLNHDAMYWYRQDPGQGLRLIYYSQIVNDFQKGDIAEGYSVSREKKESFPLTVTSAQKNPTAFYLCASRSGGSLWGYGYTFGSGTRLTVV.

This clonotype was seen ten or more times. No conserved phenylalanine or tryptophan is present at the end of the CDR3, so a read error is the likely explanation. The chain has TRBV18 and TRBJ1-1; D not resolved. Trimming removed 0 bases at V and 0 bases at J, with 11 bases between. Germline lookup yields CDR1 KGHSH and CDR2 LQKENI. The CDR3 runs 16 residues. The CDR3 protein is CASSPPDEGMNTEAFL. The DNA for the CDR3 is TGTGCCAGCTCACCACCAGACGAGGGTATGAACACTGAAGCTTTCCTT.

Turning to this clonotype: With a far larger clone one base away, a read error is the likely cause. Here the CDR3 reads CASRQGGSNQPQHF. The CDR3 coding sequence is TGTGCCAGCAGGCAGGGAGGCAGCAATCAGCCCCAGCATTTT. The V gene is TRBV11-1, the J gene TRBJ1-5, with D possibly TRBD1 on 5 matching bases. Germline loops: CDR1 SGHAT, CDR2 FQDESV (reference sequence). The germline V and J ends were trimmed by 6 bases and 1 base, with 10 bases remaining between them. The CDR3 totals 14 residues.

This clonotype has at least ten counts. The rearrangement joins TRBV7-2 to TRBJ2-1; a weak D match, TRBD2 (6 bases). The CDR3 covers 16 residues. Germline V lookup: CDR1 SGHTA, CDR2 FQGNSA. V lost 1 base and J lost 0, with 10 bases in between. CDR3 loop: CASSLDGGSSYNEQFF. For the CDR3, the DNA is TGTGCCAGCAGCTTAGATGGGGGGAGCTCCTACAATGAGCAGTTCTTC.